This T cell receptor (beta chain) appears in the sequencing data of a study of CD8 T cells in ankylosing spondylitis. Ten or more counts support this clonotype. The antigen remains unidentified. The CDR3 totals 18 residues. V trimming: 3 bases; J trimming: 1 base; junction bases outside the gene matches: 9. From germline, CDR1 is MNHEY and CDR2 SVGAGI. TCRdb recomputed calls from the 5' RACE reads with MiXCR, one row per CDR3 protein. The sample shows approximately 300,000 distinct CDR3 sequences, around 7.6% of them seen only once. Findings of the study overall: The clones that were linked to disease were reported to be significantly enriched in matched synovial fluid samples from ankylosing spondylitis patients. Seven to nine highly homologous variants formed a TCR beta motif that appeared characteristic of ankylosing spondylitis blood.

This clonotype was obtained from a male donor with ankylosing spondylitis. The V and J genes are TRBV6-5 and TRBJ2-3; 11 bases fit TRBD2. The sequenced sample was blood, either unsorted or a sorted T cell fraction (not recorded which). The CDR3 loop is CASSYGLAGGMGTDTQYF. CDR3 coding DNA: TGTGCCAGCAGTTATGGGCTAGCGGGAGGTATGGGCACAGATACGCAGTATTTT.